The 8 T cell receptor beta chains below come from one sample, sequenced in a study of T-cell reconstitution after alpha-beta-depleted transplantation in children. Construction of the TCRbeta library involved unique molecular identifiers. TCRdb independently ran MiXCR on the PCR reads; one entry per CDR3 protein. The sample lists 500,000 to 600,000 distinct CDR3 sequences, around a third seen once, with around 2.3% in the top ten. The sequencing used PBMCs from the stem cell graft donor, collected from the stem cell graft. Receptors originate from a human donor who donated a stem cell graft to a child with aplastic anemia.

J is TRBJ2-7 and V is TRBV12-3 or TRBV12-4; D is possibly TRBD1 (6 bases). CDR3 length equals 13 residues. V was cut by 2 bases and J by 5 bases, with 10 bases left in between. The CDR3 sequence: CASSLINRDEQYV. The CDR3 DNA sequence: TGTGCCAGCAGTTTAATAAACAGGGACGAGCAGTACGTC.

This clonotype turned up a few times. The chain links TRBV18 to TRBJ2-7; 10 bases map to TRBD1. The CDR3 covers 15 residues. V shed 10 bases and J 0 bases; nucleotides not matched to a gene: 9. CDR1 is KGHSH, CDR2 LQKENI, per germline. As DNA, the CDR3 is TGTGCCACCAAAAAGGGACAGGGGCCCTCCTACGAGCAGTACGTC. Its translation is CATKKGQGPSYEQYV.

The chain's CDR3 is CASSQVLSRGLQQTYEQYF. In DNA, the CDR3 is TGCGCCAGCAGCCAAGTATTGAGCCGGGGACTACAACAAACCTACGAGCAGTACTTC. V gene TRBV4-3 combines with J gene TRBJ2-7, with 7 bases aligning to TRBD2. CDR1 is LGHNA and CDR2 is YSLEER in the germline V gene. This CDR3 has 19 amino acids. The ends lost 1 base at V and 2 bases at J; junction bases unmatched: 17.

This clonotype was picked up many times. The CDR3 loop reads CASSLEPGGYGYTF. The CDR3 nucleotides read TGTGCCAGCAGCTTAGAGCCAGGGGGTTATGGCTACACCTTC. The chain carries TRBV11-2 and TRBJ1-2; 7 bases are a match to TRBD1. The CDR3 has 14 residues. Per germline, CDR1 SGHAT and CDR2 FQNNGV. With V trimmed by 0 bases and J by 5 bases, 3 bases remained unmatched.

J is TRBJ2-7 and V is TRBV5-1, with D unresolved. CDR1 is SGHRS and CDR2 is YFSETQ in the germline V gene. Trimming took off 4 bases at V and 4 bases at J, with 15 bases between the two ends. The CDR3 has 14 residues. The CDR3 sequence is CASSTASPEYEQYF. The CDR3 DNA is TGCGCCAGCAGCACGGCCTCCCCTGAGTACGAGCAGTACTTC.

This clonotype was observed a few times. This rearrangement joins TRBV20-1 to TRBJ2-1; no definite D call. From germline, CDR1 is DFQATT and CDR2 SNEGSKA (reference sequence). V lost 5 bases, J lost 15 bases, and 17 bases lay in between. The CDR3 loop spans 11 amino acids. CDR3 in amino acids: CSAEDDFRLFF. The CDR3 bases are TGCAGTGCTGAGGACGACTTCAGGCTGTTCTTC.

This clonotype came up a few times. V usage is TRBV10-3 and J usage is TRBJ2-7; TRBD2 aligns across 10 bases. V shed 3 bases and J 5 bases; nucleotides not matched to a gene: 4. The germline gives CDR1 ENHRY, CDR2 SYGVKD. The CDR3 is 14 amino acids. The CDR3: CAISDSLAGDEQYV. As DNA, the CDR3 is TGTGCCATCAGTGACAGTCTAGCGGGAGACGAGCAGTACGTC.

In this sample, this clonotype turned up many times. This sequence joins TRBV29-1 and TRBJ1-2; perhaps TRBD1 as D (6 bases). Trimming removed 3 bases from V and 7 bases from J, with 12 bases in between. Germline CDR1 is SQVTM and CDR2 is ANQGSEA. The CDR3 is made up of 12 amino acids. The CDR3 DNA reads TGCAGCGTTGAGGAGGGGGGTGGTGGCTACACCTTC. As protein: CSVEEGGGGYTF.